The following is a T cell receptor (beta chain) sequence with its context. Its antigen is as yet unknown. The sample originates from a study of CD4 T cells in relation to SARS-CoV-2 and coronaviruses. Study-wide context: Convalescent patients were fewer than ten males and 4 females; two were Hispanic.

Germline loops: CDR1 LNHNV, CDR2 YYDKDF (reference sequence). The CDR3 contains 14 residues. Trimming took off 6 bases at V and 0 bases at J, with 9 bases between the two ends. Study-level findings and limits: Memory recall responses, not primary responses primed in culture, are what the assay detects.

Naive and memory CD4+ T cell DNA was deep-sequenced without culture. Sequencing used immunoSEQ multiplex PCR; TCRdb keeps in-frame clones, though not all of them. The sample carries 37,000 or so clones, approximately 85% recorded once. Naive and memory CD4+ T cells were separated from cryopreserved PBMCs. The chain links TRBV15 to TRBJ1-3; D might be TRBD1 (6 bases). The sequence came from an adult with COVID-19. The sequenced sample was memory CD4+ T cells from PBMCs. CDR3 bases: TGTGCCACCAGTACAGGGCTCTCTGGAAACACCATATATTTT. Translated, it gives CATSTGLSGNTIYF.